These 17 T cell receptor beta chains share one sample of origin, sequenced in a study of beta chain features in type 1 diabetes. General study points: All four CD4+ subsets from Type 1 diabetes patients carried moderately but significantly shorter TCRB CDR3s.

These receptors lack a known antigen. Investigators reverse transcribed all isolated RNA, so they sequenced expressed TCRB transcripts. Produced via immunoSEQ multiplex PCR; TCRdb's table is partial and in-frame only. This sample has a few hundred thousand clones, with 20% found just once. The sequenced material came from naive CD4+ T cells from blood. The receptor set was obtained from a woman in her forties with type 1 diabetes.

The CDR3 DNA reads TGTGCCAGCAGCTCCTCAGGGGAGGGGAGCACTGAAGCTTTCTTT. It specifies CASSSSGEGSTEAFF. The J gene is TRBJ1-1, the V gene TRBV7-3; weak D call: TRBD1 (6 bases). Germline V gives CDR1 SGHTA, CDR2 FQGTGA. Trimming removed 4 bases from V and 4 bases from J, with 16 bases in between. The CDR3 runs to 15 residues. The full variable domain, completed using reference TRBV7-3 and TRBJ1-1, is GAGVSQTPSNKVTEKGKYVELRCDPISGHTALYWYRQSLGQGPEFLIYFQGTGAADDSGLPNDRFFAVRPEGSVSTLKIQRTERGDSAVYLCASSSSGEGSTEAFFGQGTRLTVV.

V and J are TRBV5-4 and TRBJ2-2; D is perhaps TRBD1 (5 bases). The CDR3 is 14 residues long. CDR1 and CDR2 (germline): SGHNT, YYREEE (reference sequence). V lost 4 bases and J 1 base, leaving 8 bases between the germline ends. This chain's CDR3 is CASSTDRNTGELFF. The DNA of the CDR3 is TGTGCCAGCAGCACTGACAGGAACACCGGGGAGCTGTTTTTT.

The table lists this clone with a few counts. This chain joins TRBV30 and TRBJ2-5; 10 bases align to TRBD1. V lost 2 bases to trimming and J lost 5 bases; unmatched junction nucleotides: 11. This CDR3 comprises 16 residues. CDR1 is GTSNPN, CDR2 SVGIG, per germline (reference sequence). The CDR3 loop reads CAWSTGQGTGWETQYF. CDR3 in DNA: TGTGCCTGGAGTACGGGACAGGGGACGGGCTGGGAGACCCAGTACTTC.

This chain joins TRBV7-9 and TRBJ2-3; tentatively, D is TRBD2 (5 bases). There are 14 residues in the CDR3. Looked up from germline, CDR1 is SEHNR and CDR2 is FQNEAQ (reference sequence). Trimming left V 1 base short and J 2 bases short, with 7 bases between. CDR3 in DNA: TGTGCCAGCAGCTTAGGACGGGACACAGATACGCAGTATTTT. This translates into CASSLGRDTDTQYF.

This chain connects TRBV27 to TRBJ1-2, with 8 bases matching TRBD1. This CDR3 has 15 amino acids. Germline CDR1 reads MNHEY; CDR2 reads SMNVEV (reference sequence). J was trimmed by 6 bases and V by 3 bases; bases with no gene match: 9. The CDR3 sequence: CASSLSDRGFNGYTF. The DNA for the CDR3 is TGTGCCAGCAGTTTGTCCGACAGGGGCTTCAATGGCTACACCTTC.

The chain's CDR3 is CASRATGVRRDTQYF. CDR3 nucleotides: TGTGCCAGCAGGGCAACAGGGGTACGCCGAGATACGCAGTATTTT. This sequence joins TRBV7-2 and TRBJ2-3, with TRBD1 matching 7 bases. The CDR3 sequence is 15 residues long. Germline V gene sequence: CDR1 SGHTA, CDR2 FQGNSA. The J segment lost 5 bases and the V segment lost 6 bases, leaving 11 bases of the junction unmatched.

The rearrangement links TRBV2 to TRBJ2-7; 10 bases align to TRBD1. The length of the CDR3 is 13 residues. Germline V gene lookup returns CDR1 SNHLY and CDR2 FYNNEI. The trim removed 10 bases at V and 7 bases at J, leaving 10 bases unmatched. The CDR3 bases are TGTGCCAACCGGGACAGGGGACCCGGGGAGCAGTACTTC. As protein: CANRDRGPGEQYF.

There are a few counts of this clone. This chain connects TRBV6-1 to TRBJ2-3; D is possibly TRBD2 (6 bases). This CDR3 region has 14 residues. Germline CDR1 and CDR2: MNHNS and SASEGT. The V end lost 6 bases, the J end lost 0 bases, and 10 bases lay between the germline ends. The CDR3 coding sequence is TGTGCCAGCAGGGGACTCACTAGCACAGATACGCAGTATTTT. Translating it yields CASRGLTSTDTQYF.

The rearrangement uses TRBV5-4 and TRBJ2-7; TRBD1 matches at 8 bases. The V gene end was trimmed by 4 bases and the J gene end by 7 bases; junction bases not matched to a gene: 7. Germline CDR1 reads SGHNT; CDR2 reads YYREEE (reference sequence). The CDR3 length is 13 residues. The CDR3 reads CASSPGQVKEQYF. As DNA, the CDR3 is TGTGCCAGCAGCCCGGGACAGGTCAAAGAGCAGTACTTC.

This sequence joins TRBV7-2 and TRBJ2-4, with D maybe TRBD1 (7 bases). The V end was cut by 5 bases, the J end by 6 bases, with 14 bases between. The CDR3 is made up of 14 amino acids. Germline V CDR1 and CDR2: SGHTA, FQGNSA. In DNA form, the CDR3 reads TGTGCCAGCAGCGCGGGACAGACTTTAAACATTCAGTACTTC. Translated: CASSAGQTLNIQYF.

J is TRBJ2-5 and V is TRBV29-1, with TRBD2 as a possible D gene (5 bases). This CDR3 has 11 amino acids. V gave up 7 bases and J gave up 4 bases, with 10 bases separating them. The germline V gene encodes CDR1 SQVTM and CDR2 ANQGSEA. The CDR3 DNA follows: TGCAGCGGCCGGGGAGTAGAGACCCAGTACTTC. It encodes CSGRGVETQYF.

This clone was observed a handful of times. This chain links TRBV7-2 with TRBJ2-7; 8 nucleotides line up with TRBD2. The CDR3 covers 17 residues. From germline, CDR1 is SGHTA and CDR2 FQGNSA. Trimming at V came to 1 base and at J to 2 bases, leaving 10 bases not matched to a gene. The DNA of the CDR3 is TGTGCCAGCAGCTTAGGGGTAGGTGCGGGAGGCGCCTACGAGCAGTACTTC. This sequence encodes CASSLGVGAGGAYEQYF.

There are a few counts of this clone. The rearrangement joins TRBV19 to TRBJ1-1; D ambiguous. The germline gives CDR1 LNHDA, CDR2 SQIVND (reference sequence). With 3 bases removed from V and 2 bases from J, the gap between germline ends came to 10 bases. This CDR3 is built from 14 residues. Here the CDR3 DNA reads TGTGCCAGTAGTATCAAGAGGTTCAACACTGAAGCTTTCTTT. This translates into CASSIKRFNTEAFF.

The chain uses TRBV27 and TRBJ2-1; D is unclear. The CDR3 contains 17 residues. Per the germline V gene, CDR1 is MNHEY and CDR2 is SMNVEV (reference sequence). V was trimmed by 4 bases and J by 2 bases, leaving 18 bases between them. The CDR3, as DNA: TGTGCCAGCAGTTCCCCGCCCCAGGCCCCTACCTACAATGAGCAGTTCTTC. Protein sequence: CASSSPPQAPTYNEQFF.

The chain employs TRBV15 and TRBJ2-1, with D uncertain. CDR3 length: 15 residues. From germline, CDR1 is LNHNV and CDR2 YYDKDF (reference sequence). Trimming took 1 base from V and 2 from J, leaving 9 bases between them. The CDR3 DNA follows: TGTGCCACCAGCAGAGCGCCGGTAACCTACAATGAGCAGTTCTTC. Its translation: CATSRAPVTYNEQFF.

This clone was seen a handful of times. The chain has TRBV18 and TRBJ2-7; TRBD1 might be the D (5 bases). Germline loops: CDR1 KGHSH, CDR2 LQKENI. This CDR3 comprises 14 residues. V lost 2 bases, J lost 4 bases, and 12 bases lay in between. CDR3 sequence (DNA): TGTGCCAGCTCACCAACCCAGGGAAGGTACGAGCAGTACTTC. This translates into CASSPTQGRYEQYF.

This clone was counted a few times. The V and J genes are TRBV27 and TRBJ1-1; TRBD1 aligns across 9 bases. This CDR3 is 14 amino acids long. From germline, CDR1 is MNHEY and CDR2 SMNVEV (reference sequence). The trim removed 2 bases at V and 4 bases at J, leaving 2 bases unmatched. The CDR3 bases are TGTGCCAGCAGTTTAAGGGACAGGGCCACTGAAGCTTTCTTT. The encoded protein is CASSLRDRATEAFF.